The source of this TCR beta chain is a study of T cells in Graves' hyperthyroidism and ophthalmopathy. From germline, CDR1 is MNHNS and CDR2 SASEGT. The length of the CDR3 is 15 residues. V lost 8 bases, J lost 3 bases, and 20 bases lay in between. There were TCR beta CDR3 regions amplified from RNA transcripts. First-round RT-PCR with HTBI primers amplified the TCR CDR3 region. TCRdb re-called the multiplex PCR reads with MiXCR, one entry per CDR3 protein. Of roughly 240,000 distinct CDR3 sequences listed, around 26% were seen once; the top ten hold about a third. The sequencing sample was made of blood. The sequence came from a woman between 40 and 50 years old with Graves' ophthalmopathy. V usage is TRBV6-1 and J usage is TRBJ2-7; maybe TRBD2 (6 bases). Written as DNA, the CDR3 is TGTGCCAGCCGTCCACCGGACTACGCGTACTACGAGCAGTACTTC. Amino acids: CASRPPDYAYYEQYF.